The present T cell receptor (beta chain) was sequenced within a study of technical replicates of blood from a handful of donors. The V gene's germline CDR1 is LGHNA and CDR2 YNFKEQ. V lost 0 bases and J lost 0, with 12 bases in between. This CDR3 is built from 17 residues. Profiled with immunoSEQ multiplex PCR; TCRdb holds only in-frame clones, not every one. The sample consists of approximately 15,000 clones, around 80% of them appearing once. The sequenced sample consisted of PBMCs. The receptor was isolated from a human donor in good health. This chain joins TRBV4-2 and TRBJ1-3, with TRBD1 as a possible D gene (6 bases). CDR3 sequence (DNA): TGTGCCAGCAGCCAAGATTTGGGCAGGGGCTCTGGAAACACCATATATTTT. It is translated as CASSQDLGRGSGNTIYF.